These 24 T cell receptor beta chains were all obtained from the same sample, sequenced in a study of T cells in Graves' hyperthyroidism and ophthalmopathy. TCR beta CDR3 regions were amplified from RNA transcripts. Researchers ran a first-round RT-PCR on the TCR CDR3 using the HTBI primer set. TCRdb reanalysed the multiplex PCR reads using MiXCR and keeps one entry per CDR3 protein. In the table there are 250,000 to 300,000 distinct CDR3 sequences, roughly 14% of which are singletons. The specimen sequenced was blood. These receptors all come from a woman between 40 and 50 years old with Graves' hyperthyroidism that later progressed to Graves' ophthalmopathy.

This clonotype was picked up many times. The chain combines TRBV30 with TRBJ1-6, with unresolved D. CDR1 is GTSNPN and CDR2 is SVGIG in the germline V gene (reference sequence). Trimming shortened V by 2 bases and J by 8 bases, and 13 bases separated the two germline ends. CDR3 length: 14 amino acids. DNA for the CDR3: TGTGCCTGGAGTCCAGGTACCGGGGATTCACCCCTCCACTTT. Protein sequence: CAWSPGTGDSPLHF.

This clonotype has ten or more counts. V usage is TRBV6-2 or TRBV6-3 and J usage is TRBJ1-5; possible D gene TRBD1, 5 bases. The CDR3 is made up of 15 amino acids. Germline V gene data show CDR1 as MNHEY and CDR2 as SVGEGT. V was cut by 7 bases and J by 0 bases, with 13 bases left in between. CDR3 residues: CASIPDGGSNQPQHF. For the CDR3, the DNA is TGTGCCAGCATCCCGGACGGGGGTAGCAATCAGCCCCAGCATTTT.

This clonotype was found many times. The V gene is TRBV2, the J gene TRBJ2-7; 11 nucleotides agree with TRBD2. V dropped 4 bases and J dropped 4; count of bases not matched to a gene: 12. Germline assignment: CDR1 SNHLY and CDR2 FYNNEI. The length of the CDR3 is 17 residues. The CDR3 sequence: CASSGASGRFLPYEQYF. The CDR3, as DNA: TGTGCCAGCAGTGGGGCTAGCGGGAGGTTTCTGCCTTACGAGCAGTACTTC.

This clonotype occurred many times. The chain employs TRBV30 and TRBJ2-7; 11 positions match TRBD2. V lost 6 bases to trimming and J lost 1 base; unmatched junction nucleotides: 2. The germline V gene has CDR1 GTSNPN and CDR2 SVGIG (reference sequence). The CDR3 covers 13 residues. The CDR3: CACGTSGSYEQYF. CDR3 DNA sequence: TGTGCCTGCGGGACTAGCGGTTCCTACGAGCAGTACTTC.

This clonotype occurred many times. The chain uses TRBV7-2 and TRBJ2-3, with D possibly being TRBD1 or TRBD2 (5 bases each). Trimming left V 5 bases short and J 0 bases short, with 15 bases between. The CDR3 covers 16 residues. Germline-derived CDR1 and CDR2 are SGHTA and FQGNSA. CDR3 nucleotides: TGTGCCAGCAGCCCCCGGGGCTATTCGAGCACAGATACGCAGTATTTT. As protein: CASSPRGYSSTDTQYF.

The sample holds many counts of this clonotype. CDR3 nucleotide sequence: TGTGCCAGCACTCCTCTCTACTCAGTCAATGAAGCTTTCTTT. This encodes CASTPLYSVNEAFF. The chain links TRBV6-1 to TRBJ1-1; D is undetermined. The length of the CDR3 is 14 residues. Trimming pared 7 bases from V and 7 bases from J, leaving 19 bases between. Per germline, CDR1 MNHNS and CDR2 SASEGT.

This clonotype was detected many times. This chain uses TRBV12-3 or TRBV12-4 with TRBJ1-1; D call uncertain. V was pared by 6 bases and J by 5 bases, with 19 bases between. The CDR3 is made up of 15 amino acids. This CDR3 reads CASRTYVRGRTEAFF. CDR3 DNA sequence: TGTGCCAGCAGAACCTACGTGCGGGGTCGGACTGAAGCTTTCTTT.

The V and J genes are TRBV5-8 and TRBJ2-1; D tentatively reads TRBD1 or TRBD2 (5 bases each). Deletions cut 4 bases from V and 9 bases from J, with 14 bases between. Germline loops: CDR1 SGHTS, CDR2 YDEGEE. The CDR3 runs 13 residues. CDR3 nucleotide sequence: TGTGCCAGCAGCGGCTGGGTCGGGACTGAGCAGTTCTTC. It specifies CASSGWVGTEQFF.

This clonotype was seen many times. The rearrangement links TRBV12-3 or TRBV12-4 to TRBJ2-1; D unclear. Deletions cut 5 bases from V and 0 bases from J, with 11 bases between. The CDR3 has 15 amino acids. The CDR3 region has the DNA TGTGCCAGCAGTCCCAGCCGGAGCTCCTACAATGAGCAGTTCTTC. Its translation is CASSPSRSSYNEQFF.

There are many counts of this clonotype. The gene calls are TRBV10-2 and TRBJ1-4, with a possible D match to TRBD1 (5 bases). The CDR3 is 14 residues long. Germline CDR1 reads WSHSY; CDR2 reads SAAADI. Trimming pared 7 bases from V and 8 bases from J, leaving 17 bases between. The DNA for the CDR3 is TGCGCCAGCACCAAGGGGCAGGGAGTGGAAAAACTGTTTTTT. This encodes CASTKGQGVEKLFF.

There are a few counts of this clonotype. A read error may account for a junction end that differs from germline. J is TRBJ1-3 and V is TRBV2; TRBD1 agrees at 8 bases. This CDR3 comprises 16 residues. Germline loops: CDR1 SNHLY, CDR2 FYNNEI. The CDR3 bases are TGTGCCAGCAGTGTGGGACAGGCTGCCTCTGGAAACATCATATATTTT. Its translation: CASSVGQAASGNIIYF.

This clonotype appeared many times. The chain combines TRBV20-1 with TRBJ2-5; D gene unclear. CDR1 is DFQATT, CDR2 SNEGSKA, per germline (reference sequence). This CDR3 region has 11 residues. CDR3 in amino acids: CGPAKQETQYF. The CDR3 DNA is TGCGGGCCGGCAAAACAAGAGACCCAGTACTTC.

This clonotype was detected many times. The chain carries TRBV6-1 and TRBJ1-1; D remains ambiguous. V lost 7 bases to trimming and J lost 0 bases, with 6 bases between them. This CDR3 spans 12 amino acids. Per the germline V gene, CDR1 is MNHNS and CDR2 is SASEGT. As DNA, the CDR3 is TGTGCCAGCATTGGGGTGAACACTGAAGCTTTCTTT. It is translated as CASIGVNTEAFF.

In this sample, this clonotype turned up a few times. The chain is built from TRBV14 and TRBJ2-4, with D perhaps assigned TRBD1 or TRBD2 (7 bases each). V shed 3 bases and J shed 4 bases, with 13 bases lying between them. This CDR3 contains 15 residues. Germline lookup yields CDR1 SGHDN and CDR2 FVKESK. The CDR3 coding sequence is TGTGCCAGCAGCCACGGGCAGGGGGGGAAAAACATTCAGTACTTC. Translated: CASSHGQGGKNIQYF.

There are many counts of this clonotype. Written as DNA, the CDR3 is TGTGCCAGCAGTTACTCTGGACTCCCCGGCTCATACGAGCAGTACTTC. This translates into CASSYSGLPGSYEQYF. This sequence joins TRBV6-5 and TRBJ2-7, with D maybe TRBD2 (5 bases). The CDR3 contains 16 residues. CDR1 MNHEY and CDR2 SVGAGI come from the germline V gene. Trimming took 0 bases from V and 4 from J, leaving 16 bases between them.

This clonotype was counted ten times or more. The chain employs TRBV28 and TRBJ2-5; D gene ambiguous. The CDR3 extends over 13 amino acids. Germline CDR1 reads MDHEN; CDR2 reads SYDVKM. V was cut by 5 bases and J by 2 bases, with 9 bases left in between. The CDR3 bases are TGTGCCAGCAGTCCAAGGACGCAAGAGACCCAGTACTTC. This encodes CASSPRTQETQYF.

This clonotype was observed a few times. CDR3 coding DNA: TGTGCCAGCTCAACCACGGACTCCCTCTGGGGGGCTAGCAGGCTTGATGAGCAGTTCTTC. This codes for CASSTTDSLWGASRLDEQFF. The rearrangement uses TRBV18 and TRBJ2-1; the D call may be TRBD1 or TRBD2 (6 bases each). Germline V gene sequence: CDR1 KGHSH, CDR2 LQKENI. Trimming removed 5 bases from V and 8 bases from J, with 34 bases in between. The length of the CDR3 is 20 residues.

This clonotype was detected many times. The genes are TRBV28 and TRBJ1-4; D call uncertain. CDR1 and CDR2 (germline): MDHEN, SYDVKM. The germline V and J ends were trimmed by 6 bases and 2 bases, with 16 bases remaining between them. There are 16 residues in the CDR3. This CDR3 reads CASSNKIGWTNEKLFF. The CDR3 nucleotides read TGTGCCAGCAGCAATAAGATAGGGTGGACTAATGAAAAACTGTTTTTT.

The chain links TRBV5-6 to TRBJ1-2; D uncertain. Trimming removed 2 bases from V and 5 bases from J, with 7 bases in between. From germline, CDR1 is SGHDT and CDR2 YYEEEE. The CDR3 runs 12 residues. CDR3 sequence reads: CASSLASYGYTF. The DNA for the CDR3 is TGTGCCAGCAGCTTAGCCAGTTATGGCTACACCTTC. The full variable domain, rest sourced from reference TRBV5-6 and TRBJ1-2, is DAGVTQSPTHLIKTRGQQVTLRCSPKSGHDTVSWYQQALGQGPQFIFQYYEEEERQRGNFPDRFSGHQFPNYSSELNVNALLLGDSALYLCASSLASYGYTFGSGTRLTVV.

The chain has TRBV5-1 and TRBJ2-7; 7 nucleotides agree with TRBD2. CDR1 SGHRS and CDR2 YFSETQ come from the germline V gene. The CDR3 loop spans 16 amino acids. J was trimmed by 3 bases and V by 0 bases; bases with no gene match: 9. Here the CDR3 reads CASSLAGGGNLYEQYF. CDR3 nucleotide sequence: TGCGCCAGCAGCTTGGCGGGAGGCGGGAACCTCTACGAGCAGTACTTC.

The rearrangement joins TRBV4-1 to TRBJ2-3; 12 positions match TRBD2. Trimming removed 4 bases from V and 0 bases from J; junction bases left unmatched: 8. Germline CDR1 is MGHRA and CDR2 is YSYEKL. CDR3 length equals 18 residues. Here the CDR3 reads CASSRARTSGMSTDTQYF. In DNA, the CDR3 is TGCGCCAGCAGCCGAGCCCGGACTAGCGGGATGAGCACAGATACGCAGTATTTT.

J is TRBJ1-6 and V is TRBV25-1; no clear D. V was cut by 4 bases and J by 0 bases, with 10 bases left in between. The length of the CDR3 is 16 residues. Germline V gene sequence: CDR1 MGHDK, CDR2 SYGVNS. For the CDR3, the DNA is TGTGCCAGCAGTGGGGTGGGGAGCTCCTATAATTCACCCCTCCACTTT. Protein: CASSGVGSSYNSPLHF.

The CDR3 here is CASSLSLAQETQYF. CDR3 sequence (DNA): TGTGCCAGCAGTTTAAGTCTAGCCCAAGAGACCCAGTACTTC. The chain links TRBV28 to TRBJ2-5, with D maybe TRBD2 (5 bases). In germline, CDR1 is MDHEN, CDR2 SYDVKM. The V gene lost 2 bases and the J gene lost 1 base, with 8 bases spanning the gap. This CDR3 spans 14 amino acids.

The sample holds a few counts of this clonotype. V usage is TRBV30 and J usage is TRBJ2-2; D remains ambiguous. Trimming removed 2 bases from V and 7 bases from J, with 5 bases in between. The CDR3 is 11 residues long. Germline CDR1 is GTSNPN and CDR2 is SVGIG (reference sequence). The CDR3 nucleotides are TGTGCCTGGAGTACTATCGGGGAGCTGTTTTTT. Protein sequence: CAWSTIGELFF.